These 10 T cell receptor beta chains were sequenced from one sample in a study of blood T cell repertoires in COVID-19. Produced via immunoSEQ multiplex PCR; TCRdb's table is partial and in-frame only. The profile shows about 120,000 clones, about 90% of them singletons. The specimen was peripheral blood. The origin of the receptors is an older woman with COVID-19, enrolled during active disease.

This chain joins TRBV6-5 and TRBJ1-2; D might be TRBD1 (6 bases). Between the trimmed V and J ends, which lost 2 bases and 2 bases, there was a span of 6 bases. CDR1 and CDR2 from the germline V gene are MNHEY and SVGAGI. This CDR3 comprises 13 residues. The DNA for the CDR3 is TGTGCCAGCAGTTACGGGGGCAACTATGGCTACACCTTC. Amino acids: CASSYGGNYGYTF.

As regards this clone: Sequence at one end of the junction differs from germline and may be a read error. The V call is TRBV7-7, the J call TRBJ2-1; D gene unclear. The CDR3 has 15 residues. The germline V gene encodes CDR1 SSHAT and CDR2 FNYEAQ (reference sequence). Here the CDR3 reads CASSPRPSSYNEQFF. The CDR3 DNA follows: TGTGCTAGCAGCCCTAGGCCGAGCTCCTACAATGAGCAGTTCTTC. Variable domain in full (rest from reference TRBV7-7 and TRBJ2-1): GAGVSQSPRYKVTKRGQDVTLRCDPISSHATLYWYQQALGQGPEFLTYFNYEAQPDKSGLPSDRFSAERPEGSISTLTIQRTEQRDSAMYRCASSPRPSSYNEQFFGPGTRLTVL.

This clone has just one count. J is TRBJ1-1 and V is TRBV20-1; D not resolved. The ends were cut back, 0 bases at V and 11 bases at J, with 10 bases in the middle. CDR1 is DFQATT, CDR2 SNEGSKA, per germline (reference sequence). The CDR3 is 11 amino acids. This CDR3 is CSARERAGAFF. In nucleotides, the CDR3 is TGCAGTGCTAGAGAGAGGGCGGGGGCTTTCTTT.

V is TRBV7-8 and J is TRBJ2-1, with D possibly being TRBD1 (6 bases). Germline V gene sequence: CDR1 SGHVS, CDR2 FQNEAQ. This CDR3 has 17 amino acids. The V gene lost 0 bases and the J gene lost 7 bases, with 19 bases spanning the gap. In DNA form, the CDR3 reads TGTGCCAGCAGCTTAGCGGCAGGGGCCAAGATTAGGAATGAGCAGTTCTTC. Encoded protein: CASSLAAGAKIRNEQFF.

The rearrangement joins TRBV4-1 to TRBJ2-3, with D tentatively TRBD2 (6 bases). The CDR3 loop spans 15 amino acids. CDR1 is MGHRA and CDR2 is YSYEKL in the germline V gene. The V end lost 0 bases, the J end lost 6 bases, and 13 bases lay between the germline ends. CDR3 protein: CASSQDRTKVDTQYF. The CDR3 region has the DNA TGCGCCAGCAGCCAAGACCGGACTAAGGTTGATACGCAGTATTTT.

The chain recombines TRBV20-1 with TRBJ1-4; no firm D call. The V gene lost 3 bases and the J gene lost 8 bases, with 4 bases spanning the gap. Germline V gene data show CDR1 as DFQATT and CDR2 as SNEGSKA (reference sequence). The CDR3 loop spans 10 amino acids. The CDR3 protein is CSARGEKLFF. In nucleotides, the CDR3 is TGCAGTGCTAGGGGCGAAAAACTGTTTTTT.

The chain couples TRBV5-1 to TRBJ2-3; possibly TRBD2 for D (6 bases). CDR3 length: 15 amino acids. Trimming cost V 4 bases and J 0 bases, with 12 bases left between them. The germline V gene encodes CDR1 SGHRS and CDR2 YFSETQ. CDR3 sequence: CASSLSGTSTDTQYF. The CDR3 bases are TGCGCCAGCAGCCTATCTGGGACTAGCACAGATACGCAGTATTTT.

The V call is TRBV29-1, the J call TRBJ1-2; TRBD1 aligns across 7 bases. The germline V gene has CDR1 SQVTM and CDR2 ANQGSEA. This CDR3 spans 14 amino acids. V lost 2 bases, J lost 4 bases, and 7 bases stayed unmatched. The CDR3 is CSVEKGTDPYGYTF. CDR3 in DNA: TGCAGCGTTGAAAAGGGGACAGATCCCTATGGCTACACCTTC.

This clone was counted a single time. The V and J genes are TRBV21-1 and TRBJ2-4; the table assigns TRBD2, which was not confirmed against the DNA. TRBV21-1 is designated a pseudogene. The CDR3 is 17 residues long. The CDR3, as DNA: TGTGCCAGCAGCAAAGGGCGCGGGGGCGGTAGGTTTGACATTCAGTACTTC. Residues: CASSKGRGGGRFDIQYF.

CDR3 in amino acids: CASSGGSGDTEAFF. The CDR3, as DNA: TGTGCCAGCAGCGGAGGGTCGGGTGATACTGAAGCTTTCTTT. The V gene is TRBV9, the J gene TRBJ1-1; no clear D gene. The CDR3 runs 14 residues. CDR1 and CDR2 from the germline V gene are SGDLS and YYNGEE. V lost 3 bases, J lost 5 bases, and 14 bases lay in between.